This paragraph reports one T cell receptor beta chain. Its ends do not fully match the called genes, so a read error is possible. Looked up from germline, CDR1 is SQVTM and CDR2 is ANQGSEA. The length of the CDR3 is 15 residues. Extracted RNA was reverse transcribed, and the resulting cDNA served as sequencing template. Generated by immunoSEQ multiplex PCR, the TCRdb table keeps only in-frame clones and is missing some. The sample gives around 270,000 clones, 58% of which show up once; under 2% is in the top ten. This sample is drawn from a study of CD8+ T cells in alopecia areata. About the research overall: Treatment with tofacitinib (6 to 18 months) was followed by 6 months off drug. Patients given treatment had severity scored by the percentage of scalp area affected.

Documented treatment: oral pan-JAK inhibitor, 5-10 mg twice daily. From alopecia areata patients, lesional scalp punch biopsies and peripheral blood were collected. From PBMCs, CD4+ and CD8+ T cells were sorted. Sample: CD4+ T cells sorted from blood, taken at week 24, from a patient treated with tofacitinib. The clonotype comes from a human donor with alopecia areata. This chain links TRBV29-1 with TRBJ1-2; D is ambiguous. CDR3 coding DNA: TGCAGCGTTGAAGATGGTCCGACCTCACCCGGGGTACTGCCCTTC. Translated: CSVEDGPTSPGVLPF.